The clone carrying this T cell receptor beta chain has ten or more counts. Time point of the sample: newly diagnosed GD, antithyroid drugs for less than 3 months. PBMC RNA served as the TCR library source. Through Arm-PCR of CDR3 regions and iRepertoire HTBI primers, TCR beta libraries were built. Via MiXCR, TCRdb re-called the multiplex PCR reads, giving one row per CDR3 protein. The sample lists about 460,000 distinct CDR3 sequences, 13% to 15% occurring once. This CDR3 has 13 amino acids. The germline V and J ends were trimmed by 5 bases and 2 bases, with 9 bases remaining between them. CDR1 and CDR2 from the germline V gene are MDHEN and SYDVKM. The sample originates from a study of regulatory T cells in long-lasting Graves disease. This sample was shared with a second study, whose subject was T cells in Graves' hyperthyroidism and ophthalmopathy.

Sequencing was performed on peripheral blood mononuclear cells (PBMCs), taken at new diagnosis, from a patient treated with antithyroid drugs. The receptor's source is a woman aged 45-59 years with Graves disease. J is TRBJ1-1 and V is TRBV28, with D unclear. The CDR3 region is CASSGVTNTEAFF. The CDR3 DNA sequence: TGTGCCAGCAGTGGGGTCACTAACACTGAAGCTTTCTTT.